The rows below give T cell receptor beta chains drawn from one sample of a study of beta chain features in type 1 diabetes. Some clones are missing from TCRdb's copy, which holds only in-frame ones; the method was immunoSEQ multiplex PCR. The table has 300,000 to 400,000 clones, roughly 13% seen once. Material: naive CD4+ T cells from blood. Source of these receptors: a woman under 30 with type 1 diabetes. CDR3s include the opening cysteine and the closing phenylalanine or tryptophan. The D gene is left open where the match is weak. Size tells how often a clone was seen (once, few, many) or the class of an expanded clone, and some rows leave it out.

CDR3 DNA: TGTGCCAGCAGGCCCACTAGCGGATCCTACAATGAGCAGTTCTTC; CDR3 protein: CASRPTSGSYNEQFF; clone size: .; V gene: TRBV7-2; D gene: TRBD2; J gene: TRBJ2-1
CDR3 DNA: TGCGCCAGCAGCCAGGGGACAGGGGGCAACTATGGCTACACCTTC; CDR3 protein: CASSQGTGGNYGYTF; clone size: .; V gene: TRBV5-1; D gene: TRBD1; J gene: TRBJ1-2
CDR3 DNA: TGTGCCAGCTCAGCGGGGAGCTCCTACGAGCAGTACTTC; CDR3 protein: CASSAGSSYEQYF; clone size: few; V gene: TRBV18; D gene: .; J gene: TRBJ2-7
CDR3 DNA: TGTGCCAGCAGCTTGGGGAGGAAACAGCCCCAGCATTTT; CDR3 protein: CASSLGRKQPQHF; clone size: .; V gene: TRBV5-6; D gene: .; J gene: TRBJ1-5
CDR3 DNA: TGTGCCAGCAGTTCTCCTACCCTGGGCCGCCGATGGCCAGATACGCAGTATTTT; CDR3 protein: CASSSPTLGRRWPDTQYF; clone size: few; V gene: TRBV27; D gene: .; J gene: TRBJ2-3
CDR3 DNA: TGTGCCAGCAGCTTAGTCCCGAGCCTCTATGGCTACACCTTC; CDR3 protein: CASSLVPSLYGYTF; clone size: few; V gene: TRBV7-9; D gene: .; J gene: TRBJ1-2
CDR3 DNA: TGTGCCAGCAGTTTAGGGACTCCCACCGGGGAGCTGTTTTTT; CDR3 protein: CASSLGTPTGELFF; clone size: .; V gene: TRBV28; D gene: .; J gene: TRBJ2-2
CDR3 DNA: TGTGCCTGGGGAAGGGGCCCCGGGGAGCTGTTTTTT; CDR3 protein: CAWGRGPGELFF; clone size: .; V gene: TRBV30; D gene: .; J gene: TRBJ2-2
CDR3 DNA: TGTGCCAGCAGCCCCCGTGTAGCGGGACTCCACGAGCAGTACTTC; CDR3 protein: CASSPRVAGLHEQYF; clone size: once; V gene: TRBV7-9; D gene: TRBD2; J gene: TRBJ2-7
CDR3 DNA: TGCAGCGTTGCGAACTCCGAAGAGACCCAGTACTTC; CDR3 protein: CSVANSEETQYF; clone size: .; V gene: TRBV29-1; D gene: .; J gene: TRBJ2-5
CDR3 DNA: TGTGCCAGCAGTGCCCAGGGAAACTATGGCTACACCTTC; CDR3 protein: CASSAQGNYGYTF; clone size: .; V gene: TRBV6-1; D gene: .; J gene: TRBJ1-2
CDR3 DNA: TGTGCCAGCAGCATTGTCAGGGGACTAGCGGGAGTTGAGCAGTACTTC; CDR3 protein: CASSIVRGLAGVEQYF; clone size: few; V gene: TRBV7-2; D gene: TRBD2; J gene: TRBJ2-7
CDR3 DNA: TGTGCCTGGAGCGTCACAGATACGCAGTATTTT; CDR3 protein: CAWSVTDTQYF; clone size: .; V gene: TRBV30; D gene: .; J gene: TRBJ2-3
CDR3 DNA: TGTGCCTGGAGTATTAATGGGGGGGGCAATCAGCCCCAGCATTTT; CDR3 protein: CAWSINGGGNQPQHF; clone size: few; V gene: TRBV30; D gene: .; J gene: TRBJ1-5
CDR3 DNA: TGTGCCAGTAGTACCCCCCATACAGGGTTTTACGAGCAGTACTTC; CDR3 protein: CASSTPHTGFYEQYF; clone size: few; V gene: TRBV19; D gene: .; J gene: TRBJ2-7
CDR3 DNA: TGTGCCAGCAGTGATGGGAGGCAAGATACGCAGTATTTT; CDR3 protein: CASSDGRQDTQYF; clone size: few; V gene: TRBV2; D gene: .; J gene: TRBJ2-3
CDR3 DNA: TGTGCCATCAGTGAAGCGGGAGCTTACGAGCAGTACTTC; CDR3 protein: CAISEAGAYEQYF; clone size: .; V gene: TRBV10-3; D gene: TRBD2; J gene: TRBJ2-7
CDR3 DNA: TGTGCCAGCAGCCCTGACAGGGGAGTTCTAGCTTTCTTT; CDR3 protein: CASSPDRGVLAFF; clone size: .; V gene: TRBV7-2; D gene: TRBD1; J gene: TRBJ1-1
CDR3 DNA: TGTGCCAGCTCACCTCTAGCGGGAGACCCCAGGTGGCAGTTCTTC; CDR3 protein: CASSPLAGDPRWQFF; clone size: .; V gene: TRBV18; D gene: TRBD2; J gene: TRBJ2-1
CDR3 DNA: TGTGCCAGCAGCTTTAACAGGGGGCAAAGCTCCCAGCATTTT; CDR3 protein: CASSFNRGQSSQHF; clone size: .; V gene: TRBV7-2; D gene: TRBD1; J gene: TRBJ1-5
CDR3 DNA: TGTGCCAGCAGTTACTTGGCGACAGGATTCTATGGCTACACCTTC; CDR3 protein: CASSYLATGFYGYTF; clone size: once; V gene: TRBV6-5; D gene: .; J gene: TRBJ1-2
CDR3 DNA: TGCGCCAGCAGCTTGGACGGGAGGGCCTACACCGGGGAGCTGTTTTTT; CDR3 protein: CASSLDGRAYTGELFF; clone size: few; V gene: TRBV5-1; D gene: TRBD2; J gene: TRBJ2-2
CDR3 DNA: TGTGCCAGTACCTCACCCCGGACTAGCGGGACCCACGAGCAGTACTTC; CDR3 protein: CASTSPRTSGTHEQYF; clone size: .; V gene: TRBV19; D gene: TRBD2; J gene: TRBJ2-7
CDR3 DNA: TGTGCCAGCAGCCTACAGGGGGGAACTGAAGCTTTCTTT; CDR3 protein: CASSLQGGTEAFF; clone size: few; V gene: TRBV5-6; D gene: TRBD1; J gene: TRBJ1-1
CDR3 DNA: TGTGCCAGCAGTTCGCCGGGTCAGCCCCAGCATTTT; CDR3 protein: CASSSPGQPQHF; clone size: .; V gene: TRBV6-6; D gene: .; J gene: TRBJ1-5
CDR3 DNA: TGTGCCTGGAATGTGGGGGGTTACGGCTACACCTTC; CDR3 protein: CAWNVGGYGYTF; clone size: .; V gene: TRBV30; D gene: .; J gene: TRBJ1-2
CDR3 DNA: TGTGCCAGCAGCTTCCGGGACTGGAACACAGATACGCAGTATTTT; CDR3 protein: CASSFRDWNTDTQYF; clone size: few; V gene: TRBV2; D gene: .; J gene: TRBJ2-3
CDR3 DNA: TGTGCCTGGAGTGTCTTGGGGCTCTCTGGAAACACCATATATTTT; CDR3 protein: CAWSVLGLSGNTIYF; clone size: few; V gene: TRBV30; D gene: .; J gene: TRBJ1-3
CDR3 DNA: TGTGCCAGCAGCCGTCAGTTGGCAGGGGGTGGTCAGCCCCAGCATTTT; CDR3 protein: CASSRQLAGGGQPQHF; clone size: .; V gene: TRBV7-8; D gene: TRBD1; J gene: TRBJ1-5
CDR3 DNA: TGTGCCTGGAGTGTTTGGATGACTAGCGTCTCCTACAATGAGCAGTTCTTC; CDR3 protein: CAWSVWMTSVSYNEQFF; clone size: few; V gene: TRBV30; D gene: TRBD2; J gene: TRBJ2-1
CDR3 DNA: TGTGCCAGCAGTGCCGGCAGGGGACGGGAGACCCAGTACTTC; CDR3 protein: CASSAGRGRETQYF; clone size: .; V gene: TRBV21-1; D gene: .; J gene: TRBJ2-5
CDR3 DNA: TGCAGCGTTTCTCGGGGGGGCCCGGAGACCCAGTACTTC; CDR3 protein: CSVSRGGPETQYF; clone size: few; V gene: TRBV29-1; D gene: TRBD2; J gene: TRBJ2-5
CDR3 DNA: TGCAGTGCGGCAAAGGGAGGCGAGCAGTACTTC; CDR3 protein: CSAAKGGEQYF; clone size: .; V gene: TRBV20-1; D gene: .; J gene: TRBJ2-7
CDR3 DNA: TGTGCCAGCAGCTTCCACAGGGCTGGGACCGGGGAGCTGTTTTTT; CDR3 protein: CASSFHRAGTGELFF; clone size: few; V gene: TRBV7-3; D gene: .; J gene: TRBJ2-2
CDR3 DNA: TGTGCCAGCAGCTTCCCTAGTGGGAGGGTGATATCTGGGGCCAACGTCCTGACTTTC; CDR3 protein: CASSFPSGRVISGANVLTF; clone size: few; V gene: TRBV7-9; D gene: TRBD2; J gene: TRBJ2-6
CDR3 DNA: TGTGCCAGCAGTGAGGCGGTATATACCGGGGAGCTGTTTTTT; CDR3 protein: CASSEAVYTGELFF; clone size: few; V gene: TRBV2; D gene: .; J gene: TRBJ2-2
CDR3 DNA: TGTGCCAGCAGCTTCTCGCGGGAGGAGACCCAGTACTTC; CDR3 protein: CASSFSREETQYF; clone size: .; V gene: TRBV5-4; D gene: TRBD2; J gene: TRBJ2-5
CDR3 DNA: TGTGCCAGCAGTCAGACCTCCGGGACAGGGGTTGGCTACACCTTC; CDR3 protein: CASSQTSGTGVGYTF; clone size: .; V gene: TRBV28; D gene: TRBD1; J gene: TRBJ1-2
CDR3 DNA: TGTGCCAGCAGGATGACAGGGGCCTTCAATCAGCCCCAGCATTTT; CDR3 protein: CASRMTGAFNQPQHF; clone size: .; V gene: TRBV28; D gene: TRBD1; J gene: TRBJ1-5
CDR3 DNA: TGTGCCTGGAGTGTCGCAGCGGGGGTACCCCACGAGCAGTACTTC; CDR3 protein: CAWSVAAGVPHEQYF; clone size: few; V gene: TRBV30; D gene: TRBD2; J gene: TRBJ2-7
CDR3 DNA: TGTGCCAGCTCACCGCGGACAGGGGACACTGAAGCTTTCTTT; CDR3 protein: CASSPRTGDTEAFF; clone size: few; V gene: TRBV18; D gene: TRBD1; J gene: TRBJ1-1
CDR3 DNA: TGCAGCGACCTTCTTACTAGCGGTGACTACAATGAGCAGTTCTTC; CDR3 protein: CSDLLTSGDYNEQFF; clone size: .; V gene: TRBV29-1; D gene: TRBD2; J gene: TRBJ2-1
CDR3 DNA: TGTGCCAGCAGCTTGGGTTCGGGATTCTACAATGAGCAGTTCTTC; CDR3 protein: CASSLGSGFYNEQFF; clone size: few; V gene: TRBV5-6; D gene: .; J gene: TRBJ2-1
CDR3 DNA: TGTGCCAGCAGTGAAAAGCCGACAGCTACCTATGGCTACACCTTC; CDR3 protein: CASSEKPTATYGYTF; clone size: .; V gene: TRBV2; D gene: .; J gene: TRBJ1-2
CDR3 DNA: TGTGCCAGCAGCTTAAACTGGCTAGCGGGATCTGCACGGTTCTTC; CDR3 protein: CASSLNWLAGSARFF; clone size: .; V gene: TRBV7-2; D gene: TRBD2; J gene: TRBJ2-1
CDR3 DNA: TGTGCCAGCAGTTTCGCAGGGGCCGGGGAGCTGTTTTTT; CDR3 protein: CASSFAGAGELFF; clone size: .; V gene: TRBV25-1; D gene: .; J gene: TRBJ2-2
CDR3 DNA: TGTGCCAGTACCATGGAGGGCAGTGCCAGGGTGGGCAATCAGCCCCAGCATTTT; CDR3 protein: CASTMEGSARVGNQPQHF; clone size: .; V gene: TRBV19; D gene: .; J gene: TRBJ1-5
CDR3 DNA: TGTGCCAGCAGCTGGGGGACACTGAACACTGAAGCTTTCTTT; CDR3 protein: CASSWGTLNTEAFF; clone size: .; V gene: TRBV7-9; D gene: .; J gene: TRBJ1-1
CDR3 DNA: TGTGCCACCAGCACGGGCTCCGGACAGGAAGCTTTCTTT; CDR3 protein: CATSTGSGQEAFF; clone size: .; V gene: TRBV15; D gene: .; J gene: TRBJ1-1
CDR3 DNA: TGTGCCAGCAGCTTCTCGAGTCTTAGCTCCTACGAGCAGTACTTC; CDR3 protein: CASSFSSLSSYEQYF; clone size: few; V gene: TRBV7-2; D gene: .; J gene: TRBJ2-7